This is a list of T cell receptor beta chains from one sample in a study of multiple sclerosis patients with progressive multifocal leukoencephalopathy. Only in-frame clones appear in the TCRdb table, and some are missing; sequencing was by immunoSEQ multiplex PCR. In the table there are tens of thousands of clones, approximately 91% of which are singletons. The sample taken for sequencing was PBMCs. These receptors originate from a human donor with multiple sclerosis. The CDR3 runs from the conserved cysteine through the conserved F or W. Clone size is stated in some rows and not others, as once, few, many or a class when expanded.

j_call v_call clone_size cdr3_aa
TRBJ1-1 TRBV6-1 few CASSDAGGSTEAFF
TRBJ1-2 TRBV5-1 - CASSLEGLSYGYTF
TRBJ1-1 TRBV7-2 - CASSQGSGWNTEAFF
TRBJ1-5 TRBV27 - CASSPPSGAQHF
TRBJ1-4 TRBV5-4 - CASSRGQPATNEKLFF
TRBJ2-1 TRBV7-2 - CASSSGLAGVHEQFF
TRBJ2-7 TRBV15 few CATSRGLQGMTFEQYF
TRBJ1-1 TRBV18 - CASSPFGLDTEAFF
TRBJ2-1 TRBV7-3 - CASSPRLAGGREQFF
TRBJ1-3 TRBV28 - CASSSPRNTIYF
TRBJ2-1 TRBV4-3 once CASSQDWGRAYNEQFF
TRBJ2-1 TRBV9 - CASSVDGRSYNEQFF
TRBJ1-2 TRBV4-3 - CASSQAGLNYGYTF
TRBJ2-7 TRBV4-3 once CASSQDPGSSYEQYF
TRBJ1-2 TRBV5-1 - CASSLGGAQPGYTF
TRBJ1-5 TRBV19 - CASSAHDRGNQPQHF
TRBJ1-3 TRBV7-9 - CASSLAGGGPTGNTIYF
TRBJ2-5 TRBV2 - CASSLRGGETQYF
TRBJ1-2 TRBV28 - CASLTTANYGYTF
TRBJ1-2 TRBV7-8 - CASSSLTGRHGYTF
- TRBV7-9 - CASSLVGGLDEQYF
TRBJ2-3 TRBV28 once CASPGPDSSTDTQYF
TRBJ1-1 TRBV19 once CASRDRGNTEAFF
TRBJ1-1 TRBV7-8 few CASSSQNRYRNTEAFF
- TRBV2 - CASGRSGRADVNEQYF
TRBJ2-3 TRBV5-5 - CASSPIAGIADTQYF
TRBJ2-1 TRBV27 - CASSAPDISGRNEQFF
TRBJ2-7 TRBV7-9 - CASSPDVYEQYF
TRBJ1-5 TRBV6-1 - CASSEIYSNQPQHF
TRBJ1-4 TRBV5-6 - CASSALTKEEKLFF
TRBJ1-5 TRBV19 - CASSHQGLNQPQHF
TRBJ2-1 TRBV6-4 - CASSDSAGVYNEQFF
TRBJ1-4 TRBV6-5 - CASRTGGNEKLFF
TRBJ2-1 TRBV4-1 - CASSQVDLTTYNEQFF
TRBJ2-1 TRBV7-2 - CASSSYLGGEQFF
TRBJ2-7 TRBV7-9 - CASSLAGAASYEQYF